This T cell receptor (beta chain) appears in the sequencing data of a study of cytotoxic CD8 clonotypes in ibrutinib-treated CLL. The study's findings and limits: Baseline clonality, higher than in age-matched healthy donors, tracked circulating CD8+ T-cell counts.

TCRdb's table, derived via immunoSEQ multiplex PCR, lists solely in-frame clones and lacks some. The table lists 43,000 or so clones, over 60% of them singletons. This clone was seen a few times. Its antigen remains unknown. The CDR3 length is 15 residues. Germline lookup yields CDR1 LNHDA and CDR2 SQIVND (reference sequence). Between the trimmed V and J ends, which lost 5 bases and 0 bases, there was a span of 12 bases. The sequences come from PBMCs, collected after 24 months of ibrutinib treatment. The receptor was isolated from a human donor with chronic lymphocytic leukemia. The chain joins TRBV19 to TRBJ2-3, with D possibly being TRBD2 (5 bases). The CDR3 region is CASSPRLSSTDTQYF. The CDR3 nucleotides read TGTGCCAGTAGTCCGAGACTATCTAGCACAGATACGCAGTATTTT.